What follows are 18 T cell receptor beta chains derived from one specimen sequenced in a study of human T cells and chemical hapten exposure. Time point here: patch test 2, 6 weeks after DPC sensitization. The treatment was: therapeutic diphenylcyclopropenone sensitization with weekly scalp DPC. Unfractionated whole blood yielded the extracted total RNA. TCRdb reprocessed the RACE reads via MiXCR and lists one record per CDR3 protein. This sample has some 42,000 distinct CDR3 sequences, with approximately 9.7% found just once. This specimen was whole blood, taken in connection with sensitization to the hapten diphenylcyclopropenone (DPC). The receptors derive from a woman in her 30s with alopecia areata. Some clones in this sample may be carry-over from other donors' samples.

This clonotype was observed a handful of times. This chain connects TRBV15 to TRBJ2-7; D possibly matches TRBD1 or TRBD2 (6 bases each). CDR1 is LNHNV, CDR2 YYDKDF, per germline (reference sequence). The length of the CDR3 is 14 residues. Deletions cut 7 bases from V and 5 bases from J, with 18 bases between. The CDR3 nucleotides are TGTGCCACCAACGGGGGCCTCGGGGGCCACGAGCAGTACTTC. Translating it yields CATNGGLGGHEQYF.

In nucleotides, the CDR3 is TGTGCCAGCAGCCAAGATTTAGCGGGGAACACAGATACGCAGTATTTT. Amino acids: CASSQDLAGNTDTQYF. V is TRBV3-1 and J is TRBJ2-3, with TRBD2 matching over 8 bases. This CDR3 region has 16 residues. From germline, CDR1 is LGHDT and CDR2 YNNKEL (reference sequence). Germline trimming cut 0 bases from V and 2 bases from J; bases unmatched to any gene: 4.

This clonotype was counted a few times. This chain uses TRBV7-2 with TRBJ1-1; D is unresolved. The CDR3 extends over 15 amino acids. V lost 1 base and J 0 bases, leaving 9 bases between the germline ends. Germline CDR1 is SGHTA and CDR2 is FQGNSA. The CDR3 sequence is CASSLVGRVNTEAFF. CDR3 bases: TGTGCCAGCAGCTTAGTCGGCAGAGTGAACACTGAAGCTTTCTTT.

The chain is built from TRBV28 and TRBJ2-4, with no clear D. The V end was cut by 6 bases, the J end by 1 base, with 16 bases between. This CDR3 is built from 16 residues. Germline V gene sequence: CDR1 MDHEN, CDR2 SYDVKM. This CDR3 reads CASRPGLRAAKNIQYF. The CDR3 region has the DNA TGTGCCAGCAGACCAGGTTTGCGTGCGGCCAAAAACATTCAGTACTTC.

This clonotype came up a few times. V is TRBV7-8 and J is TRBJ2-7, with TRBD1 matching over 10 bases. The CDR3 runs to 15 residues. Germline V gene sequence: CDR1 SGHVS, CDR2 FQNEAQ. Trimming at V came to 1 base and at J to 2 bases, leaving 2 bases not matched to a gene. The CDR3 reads CASSLVGTGAYEQYF. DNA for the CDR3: TGTGCCAGCAGCTTAGTAGGGACAGGGGCCTACGAGCAGTACTTC.

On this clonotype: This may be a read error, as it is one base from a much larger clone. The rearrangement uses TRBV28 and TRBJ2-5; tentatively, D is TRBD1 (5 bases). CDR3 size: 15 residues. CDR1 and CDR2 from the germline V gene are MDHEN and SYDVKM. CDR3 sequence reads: CATSPSRRQKETQYF. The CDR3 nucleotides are TGTGCCACCAGTCCGTCTCGTCGACAGAAAGAGACCCAGTACTTC. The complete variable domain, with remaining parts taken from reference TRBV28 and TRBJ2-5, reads DVKVTQSSRYLVKRTGEKVFLECVQDMDHENMFWYRQDPGLGLRLIYFSYDVKMKEKGDIPEGYSVSREKKERFSLILESASTNQTSMYLCATSPSRRQKETQYFGPGTRLLVL.

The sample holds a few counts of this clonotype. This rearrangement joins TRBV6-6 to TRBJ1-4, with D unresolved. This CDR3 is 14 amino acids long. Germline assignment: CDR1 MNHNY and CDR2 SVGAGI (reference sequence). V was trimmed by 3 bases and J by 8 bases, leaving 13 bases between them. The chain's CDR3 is CASSYSRESEKLFF. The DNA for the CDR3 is TGTGCCAGCAGTTATTCTAGGGAATCCGAAAAACTGTTTTTT.

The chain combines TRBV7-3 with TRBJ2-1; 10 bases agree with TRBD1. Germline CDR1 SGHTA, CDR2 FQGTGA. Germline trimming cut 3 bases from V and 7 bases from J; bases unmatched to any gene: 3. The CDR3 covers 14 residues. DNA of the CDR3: TGTGCCAGCAGCTTGACAGGGGGCAAGAATGAGCAGTTCTTC. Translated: CASSLTGGKNEQFF. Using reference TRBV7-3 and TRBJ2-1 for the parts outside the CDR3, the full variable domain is GAGVSQTPSNKVTEKGKYVELRCDPISGHTALYWYRQSLGQGPEFLIYFQGTGAADDSGLPNDRFFAVRPEGSVSTLKIQRTERGDSAVYLCASSLTGGKNEQFFGPGTRLTVL.

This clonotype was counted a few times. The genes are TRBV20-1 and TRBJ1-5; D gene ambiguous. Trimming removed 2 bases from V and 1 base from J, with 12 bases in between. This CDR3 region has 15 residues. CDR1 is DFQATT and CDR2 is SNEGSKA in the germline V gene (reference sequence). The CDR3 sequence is CSARTGVGSNQPQHF. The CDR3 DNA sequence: TGCAGTGCTAGAACCGGGGTGGGCAGCAATCAGCCCCAGCATTTT.

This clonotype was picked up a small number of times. CDR3 protein: CASSWNTLGNTEAFF. In DNA form, the CDR3 reads TGTGCCAGTAGTTGGAACACCCTTGGAAACACTGAAGCTTTCTTT. The genes are TRBV19 and TRBJ1-1; D is undetermined. V shed 5 bases and J shed 2 bases, with 15 bases lying between them. Germline CDR1 reads LNHDA; CDR2 reads SQIVND (reference sequence). The CDR3 runs 15 residues.

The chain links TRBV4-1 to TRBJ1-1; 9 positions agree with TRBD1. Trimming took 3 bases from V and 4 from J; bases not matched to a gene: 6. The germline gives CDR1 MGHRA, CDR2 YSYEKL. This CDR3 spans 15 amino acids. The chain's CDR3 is CASSQGQGLSTEAFF. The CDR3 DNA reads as TGCGCCAGCAGCCAGGGACAGGGCTTGAGCACTGAAGCTTTCTTT.

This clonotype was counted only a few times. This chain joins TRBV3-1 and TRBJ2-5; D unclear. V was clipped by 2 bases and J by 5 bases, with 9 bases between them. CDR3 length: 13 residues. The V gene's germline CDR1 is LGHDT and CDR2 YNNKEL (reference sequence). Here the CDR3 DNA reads TGTGCCAGCAGCCAAAACCCCGGGGAGACCCAGTACTTC. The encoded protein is CASSQNPGETQYF.

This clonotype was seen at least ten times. The CDR3 DNA follows: TGTGCCAGCAGAAGACAGGGCCCGAACACCGGGGAGCTGTTTTTT. It is translated as CASRRQGPNTGELFF. The chain recombines TRBV11-1 with TRBJ2-2, with 7 bases matching TRBD1. With V trimmed by 6 bases and J by 0 bases, 4 bases remained unmatched. The CDR3 has 15 amino acids. The V gene's germline CDR1 is SGHAT and CDR2 FQDESV (reference sequence).

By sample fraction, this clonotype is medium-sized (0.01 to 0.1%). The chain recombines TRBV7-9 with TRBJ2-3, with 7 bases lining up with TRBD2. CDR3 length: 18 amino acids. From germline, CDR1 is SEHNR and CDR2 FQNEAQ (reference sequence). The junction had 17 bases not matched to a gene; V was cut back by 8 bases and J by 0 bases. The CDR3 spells CASRAGRLAGVSTDTQYF. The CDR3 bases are TGTGCCAGCCGAGCGGGTAGACTGGCGGGGGTTAGCACAGATACGCAGTATTTT. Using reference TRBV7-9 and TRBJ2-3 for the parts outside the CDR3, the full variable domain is DTGVSQNPRHKITKRGQNVTFRCDPISEHNRLYWYRQTLGQGPEFLTYFQNEAQLEKSRLLSDRFSAERPKGSFSTLEIQRTEQGDSAMYLCASRAGRLAGVSTDTQYFGPGTRLTVL.

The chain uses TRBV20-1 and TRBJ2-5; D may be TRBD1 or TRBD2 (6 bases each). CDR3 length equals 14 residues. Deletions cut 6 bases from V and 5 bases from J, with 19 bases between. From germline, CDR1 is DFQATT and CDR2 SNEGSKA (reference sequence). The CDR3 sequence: CSAYREVEFETQYF. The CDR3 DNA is TGCAGTGCGTACAGGGAGGTTGAATTTGAGACCCAGTACTTC.

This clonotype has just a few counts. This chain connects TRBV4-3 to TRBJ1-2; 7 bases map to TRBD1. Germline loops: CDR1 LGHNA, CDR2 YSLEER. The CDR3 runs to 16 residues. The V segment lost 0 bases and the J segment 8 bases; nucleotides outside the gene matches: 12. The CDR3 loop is CASSQDPGQSVGGYTF. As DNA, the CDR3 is TGCGCCAGCAGCCAAGATCCGGGACAGTCCGTGGGCGGCTACACCTTC.

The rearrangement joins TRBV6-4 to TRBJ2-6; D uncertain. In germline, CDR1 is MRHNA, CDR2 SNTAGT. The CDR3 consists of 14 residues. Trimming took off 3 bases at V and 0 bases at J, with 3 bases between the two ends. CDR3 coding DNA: TGTGCCAGCAGTGAGGGCTCTGGGGCCAACGTCCTGACTTTC. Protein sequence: CASSEGSGANVLTF.

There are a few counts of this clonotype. The CDR3 region is CASSRTGSTDTQYF. The CDR3 DNA reads TGCGCCAGCAGCCGGACGGGGAGCACAGATACGCAGTATTTT. This chain connects TRBV5-1 to TRBJ2-3; a weak D match, TRBD2 (5 bases). The CDR3 totals 14 residues. Germline CDR1 reads SGHRS; CDR2 reads YFSETQ. Deletions cut 4 bases from V and 0 bases from J, with 9 bases between.